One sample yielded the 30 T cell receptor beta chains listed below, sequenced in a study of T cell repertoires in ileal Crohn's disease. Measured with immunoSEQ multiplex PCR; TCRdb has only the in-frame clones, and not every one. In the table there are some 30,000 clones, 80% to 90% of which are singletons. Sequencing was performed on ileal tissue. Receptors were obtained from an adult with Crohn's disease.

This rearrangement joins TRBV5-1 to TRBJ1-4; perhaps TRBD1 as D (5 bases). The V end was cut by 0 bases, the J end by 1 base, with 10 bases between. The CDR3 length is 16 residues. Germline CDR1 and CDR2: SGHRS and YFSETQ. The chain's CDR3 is CASSLGQGGTNEKLFF. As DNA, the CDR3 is TGCGCCAGCAGCTTGGGGCAGGGAGGAACTAATGAAAAACTGTTTTTT.

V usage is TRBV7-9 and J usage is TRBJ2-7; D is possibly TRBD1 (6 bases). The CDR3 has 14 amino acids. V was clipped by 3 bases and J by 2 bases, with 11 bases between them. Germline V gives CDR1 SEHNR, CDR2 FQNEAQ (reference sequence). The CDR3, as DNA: TGTGCCAGCAGCTTGGGGGCAGGGCCCTACGAGCAGTACTTC. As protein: CASSLGAGPYEQYF.

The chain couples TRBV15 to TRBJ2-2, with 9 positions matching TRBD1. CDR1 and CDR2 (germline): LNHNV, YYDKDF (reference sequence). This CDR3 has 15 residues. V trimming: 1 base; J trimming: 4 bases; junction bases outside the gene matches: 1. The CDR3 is CATSRGDRATGELFF. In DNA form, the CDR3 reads TGTGCCACCAGCAGAGGGGACAGGGCCACCGGGGAGCTGTTTTTT. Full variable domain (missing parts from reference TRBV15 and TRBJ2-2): DAMVIQNPRYQVTQFGKPVTLSCSQTLNHNVMYWYQQKSSQAPKLLFHYYDKDFNNEADTPDNFQSRRPNTSFCFLDIRSPGLGDTAMYLCATSRGDRATGELFFGEGSRLTVL.

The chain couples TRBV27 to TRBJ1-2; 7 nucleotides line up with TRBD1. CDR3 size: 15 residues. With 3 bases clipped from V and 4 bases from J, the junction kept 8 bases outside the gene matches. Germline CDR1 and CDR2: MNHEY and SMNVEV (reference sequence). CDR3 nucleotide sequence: TGTGCCAGCAGTTTCTCCCGAGGGGGCTTCTATGGCTACACCTTC. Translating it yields CASSFSRGGFYGYTF.

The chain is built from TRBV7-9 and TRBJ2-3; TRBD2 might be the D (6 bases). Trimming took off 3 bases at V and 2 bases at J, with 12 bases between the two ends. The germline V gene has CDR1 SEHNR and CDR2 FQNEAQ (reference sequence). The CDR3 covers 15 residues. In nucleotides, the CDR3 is TGTGCCAGCAGCTTCACGGGGGTCCCCACAGATACGCAGTATTTT. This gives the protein CASSFTGVPTDTQYF.

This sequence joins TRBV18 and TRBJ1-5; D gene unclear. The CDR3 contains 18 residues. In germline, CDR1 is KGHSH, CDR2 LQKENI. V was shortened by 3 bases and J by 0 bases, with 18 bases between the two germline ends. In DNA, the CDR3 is TGTGCCAGCTCACCTCGTATCGCGGAGGGAGCTAGCAATCAGCCCCAGCATTTT. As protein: CASSPRIAEGASNQPQHF.

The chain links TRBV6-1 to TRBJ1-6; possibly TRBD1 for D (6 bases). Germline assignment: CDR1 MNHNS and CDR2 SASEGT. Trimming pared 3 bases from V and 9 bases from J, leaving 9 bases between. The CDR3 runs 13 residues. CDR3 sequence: CASSDNRASPLHF. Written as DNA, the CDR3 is TGTGCCAGCAGTGATAACAGGGCTTCACCCCTCCACTTT.

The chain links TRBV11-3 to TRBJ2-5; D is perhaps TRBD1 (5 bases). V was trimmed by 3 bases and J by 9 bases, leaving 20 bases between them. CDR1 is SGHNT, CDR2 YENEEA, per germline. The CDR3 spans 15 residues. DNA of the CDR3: TGTGCCAGCAGCTTCTTATGGTTGGGGCCCCGGGCCCAGTACTTC. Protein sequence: CASSFLWLGPRAQYF. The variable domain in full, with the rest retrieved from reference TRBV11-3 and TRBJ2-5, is EAGVVQSPRYKIIEKKQPVAFWCNPISGHNTLYWYLQNLGQGPELLIRYENEEAVDDSQLPKDRFSAERLKGVDSTLKIQPAELGDSAVYLCASSFLWLGPRAQYFGPGTRLLVL.

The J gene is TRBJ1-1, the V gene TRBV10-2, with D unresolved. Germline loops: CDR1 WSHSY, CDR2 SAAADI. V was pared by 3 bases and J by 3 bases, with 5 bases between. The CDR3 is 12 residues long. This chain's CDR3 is CASSDGDTEAFF. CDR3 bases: TGCGCCAGCAGTGACGGGGACACTGAAGCTTTCTTT.

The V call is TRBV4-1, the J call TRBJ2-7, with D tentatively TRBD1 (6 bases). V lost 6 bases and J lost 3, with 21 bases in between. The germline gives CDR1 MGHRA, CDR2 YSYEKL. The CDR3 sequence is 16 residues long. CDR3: CASSLALTGLGYEQYF. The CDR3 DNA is TGCGCCAGCAGTCTTGCCCTTACAGGGCTTGGCTACGAGCAGTACTTC.

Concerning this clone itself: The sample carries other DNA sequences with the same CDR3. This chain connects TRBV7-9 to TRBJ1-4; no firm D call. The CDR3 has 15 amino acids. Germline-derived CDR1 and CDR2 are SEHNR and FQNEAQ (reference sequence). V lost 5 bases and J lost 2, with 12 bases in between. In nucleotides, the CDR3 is TGTGCCAGCAGCCCGTCGATAGCGACTAATGAAAAACTGTTTTTT. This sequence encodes CASSPSIATNEKLFF.

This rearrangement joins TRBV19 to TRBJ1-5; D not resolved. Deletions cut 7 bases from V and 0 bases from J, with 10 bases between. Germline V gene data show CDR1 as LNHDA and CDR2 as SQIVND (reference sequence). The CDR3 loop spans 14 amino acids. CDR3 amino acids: CASTEENSNQPQHF. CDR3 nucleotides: TGTGCCAGTACCGAGGAAAATAGCAATCAGCCCCAGCATTTT.

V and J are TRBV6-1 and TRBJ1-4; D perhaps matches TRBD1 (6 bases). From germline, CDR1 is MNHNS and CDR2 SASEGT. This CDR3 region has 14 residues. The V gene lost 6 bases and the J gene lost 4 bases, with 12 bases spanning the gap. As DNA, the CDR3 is TGTGCCAGCAGCCGCGACAGGTTTAATGAAAAACTGTTTTTT. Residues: CASSRDRFNEKLFF.

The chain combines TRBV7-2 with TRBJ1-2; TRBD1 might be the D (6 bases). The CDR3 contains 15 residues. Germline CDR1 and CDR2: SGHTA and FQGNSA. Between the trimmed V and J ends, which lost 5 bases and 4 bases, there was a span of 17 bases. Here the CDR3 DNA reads TGTGCCAGCAGCATTTACAGGGATCGGAGCTATGGCTACACCTTC. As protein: CASSIYRDRSYGYTF.

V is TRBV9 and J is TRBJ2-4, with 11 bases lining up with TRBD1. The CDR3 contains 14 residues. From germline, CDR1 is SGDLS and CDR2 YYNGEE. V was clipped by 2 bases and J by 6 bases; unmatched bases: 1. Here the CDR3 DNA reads TGTGCCAGCAGCGTCGGGACAGGGGGAAACATTCAGTACTTC. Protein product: CASSVGTGGNIQYF.

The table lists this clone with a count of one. CDR3 in amino acids: CAWIQGGGTQYF. The CDR3 nucleotides read TGTGCCTGGATCCAAGGGGGGGGGACCCAGTACTTC. The rearrangement joins TRBV30 to TRBJ2-5; tentative D call: TRBD2 (7 bases). Germline V lookup: CDR1 GTSNPN, CDR2 SVGIG (reference sequence). The CDR3 spans 12 residues. The V end lost 4 bases, the J end lost 7 bases, and 13 bases lay between the germline ends.

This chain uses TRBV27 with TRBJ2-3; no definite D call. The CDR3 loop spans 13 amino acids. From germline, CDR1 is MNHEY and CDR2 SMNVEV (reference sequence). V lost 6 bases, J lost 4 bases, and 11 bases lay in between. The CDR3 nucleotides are TGTGCCAGCAGGGGCTTTATGTCAGATACGCAGTATTTT. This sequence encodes CASRGFMSDTQYF.

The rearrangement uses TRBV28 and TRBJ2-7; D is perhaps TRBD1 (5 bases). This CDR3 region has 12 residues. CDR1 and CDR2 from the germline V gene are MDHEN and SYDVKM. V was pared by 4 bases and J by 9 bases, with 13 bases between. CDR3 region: CASSSTGDGQYF. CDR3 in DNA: TGTGCCAGCAGTTCCACAGGCGACGGGCAGTACTTC.

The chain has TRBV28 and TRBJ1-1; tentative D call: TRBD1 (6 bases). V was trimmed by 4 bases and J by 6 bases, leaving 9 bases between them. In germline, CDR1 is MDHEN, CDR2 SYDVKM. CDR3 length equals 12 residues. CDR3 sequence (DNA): TGTGCCAGCAGTTCGGGACATTCTGAAGCTTTCTTT. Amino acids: CASSSGHSEAFF.

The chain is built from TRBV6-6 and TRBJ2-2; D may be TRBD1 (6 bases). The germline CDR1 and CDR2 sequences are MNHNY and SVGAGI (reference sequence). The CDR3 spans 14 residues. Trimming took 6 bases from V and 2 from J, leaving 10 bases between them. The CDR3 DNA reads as TGTGCCAGCAGGGACAGACTAAACACCGGGGAGCTGTTTTTT. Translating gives CASRDRLNTGELFF.

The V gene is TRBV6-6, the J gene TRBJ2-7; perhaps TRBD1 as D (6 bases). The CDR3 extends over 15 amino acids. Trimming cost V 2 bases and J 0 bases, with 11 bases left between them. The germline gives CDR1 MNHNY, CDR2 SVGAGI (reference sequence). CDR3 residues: CASSYGGTSSYEQYF. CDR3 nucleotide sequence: TGTGCCAGCAGTTACGGTGGGACAAGCTCCTACGAGCAGTACTTC.

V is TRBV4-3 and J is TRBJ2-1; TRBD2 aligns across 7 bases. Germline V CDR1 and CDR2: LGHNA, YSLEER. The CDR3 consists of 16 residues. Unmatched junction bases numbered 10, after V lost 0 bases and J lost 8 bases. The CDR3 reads CASSQEWQRGGDEQFF. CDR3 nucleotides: TGCGCCAGCAGCCAAGAGTGGCAGCGGGGAGGGGATGAGCAGTTCTTC.

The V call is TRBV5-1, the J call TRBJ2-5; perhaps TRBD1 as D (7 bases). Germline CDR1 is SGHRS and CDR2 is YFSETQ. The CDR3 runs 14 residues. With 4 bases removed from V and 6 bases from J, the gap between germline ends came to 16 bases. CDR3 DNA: TGCGCCAGCAGCGGACTACAGGGGTCTAAGACCCAGTACTTC. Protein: CASSGLQGSKTQYF.

DNA for the CDR3: TGCGCCAGCAGCCAAGAAACGTGGAGATCCGGGGAGCTGTTTTTT. It yields the protein CASSQETWRSGELFF. The chain joins TRBV4-1 to TRBJ2-2; D is unresolved. Germline V gives CDR1 MGHRA, CDR2 YSYEKL. Trimming took off 0 bases at V and 6 bases at J, with 11 bases between the two ends. The CDR3 is 15 residues long.

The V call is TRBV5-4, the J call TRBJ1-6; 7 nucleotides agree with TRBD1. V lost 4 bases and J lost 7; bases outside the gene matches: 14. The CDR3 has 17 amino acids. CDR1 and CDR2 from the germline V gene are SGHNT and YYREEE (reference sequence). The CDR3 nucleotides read TGTGCCAGCAGCCCAGGAGGGTCAGCGACAGGGAATTCACCCCTCCACTTT. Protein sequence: CASSPGGSATGNSPLHF.

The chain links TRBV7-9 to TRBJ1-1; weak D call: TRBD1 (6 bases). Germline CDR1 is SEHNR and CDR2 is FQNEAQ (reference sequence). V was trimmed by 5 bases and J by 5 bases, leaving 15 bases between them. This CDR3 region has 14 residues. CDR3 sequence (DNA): TGTGCCAGCAGCCTAACCGGGACATGGACTGAAGCTTTCTTT. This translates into CASSLTGTWTEAFF. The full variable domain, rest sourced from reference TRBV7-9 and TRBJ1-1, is DTGVSQNPRHKITKRGQNVTFRCDPISEHNRLYWYRQTLGQGPEFLTYFQNEAQLEKSRLLSDRFSAERPKGSFSTLEIQRTEQGDSAMYLCASSLTGTWTEAFFGQGTRLTVV.

CDR3 bases: TGCAGCGTTGTCCTTATTGGGGGGGCGGGTCAGCCCCAGCATTTT. Protein product: CSVVLIGGAGQPQHF. The chain couples TRBV29-1 to TRBJ1-5, with D tentatively TRBD1 (6 bases). CDR3 length: 15 residues. V was cut by 4 bases and J by 6 bases, with 19 bases left in between. CDR1 and CDR2 from the germline V gene are SQVTM and ANQGSEA.

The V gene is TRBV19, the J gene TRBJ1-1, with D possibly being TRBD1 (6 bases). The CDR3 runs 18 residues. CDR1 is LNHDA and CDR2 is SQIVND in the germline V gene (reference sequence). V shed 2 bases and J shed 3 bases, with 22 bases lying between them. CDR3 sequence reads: CASSISRGRGNLYTEAFF. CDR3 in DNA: TGTGCCAGTAGTATAAGTCGGGGGAGGGGGAATCTCTACACTGAAGCTTTCTTT.

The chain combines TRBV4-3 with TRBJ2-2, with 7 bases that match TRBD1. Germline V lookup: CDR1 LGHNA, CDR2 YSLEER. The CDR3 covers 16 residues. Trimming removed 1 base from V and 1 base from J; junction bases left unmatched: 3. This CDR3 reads CASSQGQGKNTGELFF. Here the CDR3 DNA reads TGCGCCAGCAGCCAAGGACAGGGAAAGAACACCGGGGAGCTGTTTTTT.

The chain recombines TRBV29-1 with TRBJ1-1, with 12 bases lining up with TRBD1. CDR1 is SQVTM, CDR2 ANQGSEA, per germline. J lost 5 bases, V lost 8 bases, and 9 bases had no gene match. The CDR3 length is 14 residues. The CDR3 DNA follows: TGCAGCCTTGTGGGACAGGGGGCAAAGACTGAAGCTTTCTTT. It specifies CSLVGQGAKTEAFF.